This T cell receptor beta chain was sequenced during a study of T cells in Graves' hyperthyroidism and ophthalmopathy. The sample holds many counts of this clonotype. Amplified TCR beta CDR3 regions derived from RNA transcripts. A set of HTBI primers served as the primers for a first-round RT-PCR of the TCR CDR3. MiXCR, applied by TCRdb to the multiplex PCR reads, yields one record per CDR3 protein. The table lists 200,000 to 250,000 distinct CDR3 sequences, under 20% of them singletons. The clonotype was recovered from a man aged 50-60 years with Graves' hyperthyroidism. What was sequenced was blood.

As DNA, the CDR3 is TGTGCCACGAAGGACGACACCGGGGAGCTGTTTTTT. Encoded protein: CATKDDTGELFF. The chain has TRBV15 and TRBJ2-2; D call uncertain. This CDR3 is built from 12 residues. Trimming removed 9 bases at V and 3 bases at J, with 8 bases between. In germline, CDR1 is LNHNV, CDR2 YYDKDF (reference sequence).